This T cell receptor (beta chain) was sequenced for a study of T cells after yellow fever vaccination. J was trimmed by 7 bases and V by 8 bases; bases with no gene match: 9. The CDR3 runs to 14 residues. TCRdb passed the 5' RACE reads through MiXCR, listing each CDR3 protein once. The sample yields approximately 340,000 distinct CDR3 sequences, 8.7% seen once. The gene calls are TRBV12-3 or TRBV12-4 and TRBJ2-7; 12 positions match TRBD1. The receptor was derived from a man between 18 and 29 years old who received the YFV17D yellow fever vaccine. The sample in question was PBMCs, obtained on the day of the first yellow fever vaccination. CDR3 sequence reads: CASEWGQGAGEQYF. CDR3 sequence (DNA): TGTGCCAGCGAGTGGGGACAGGGGGCTGGTGAGCAGTACTTC.